Below are 20 T cell receptor beta chains sequenced from a single sample in a study of regulatory T cells in long-lasting Graves disease. Arm-PCR of CDR3 regions with iRepertoire HTBI primers generated TCR beta libraries. One entry per CDR3 protein, called by TCRdb with MiXCR from the multiplex PCR reads. The sample yields approximately 490,000 distinct CDR3 sequences, roughly 15% seen once. Time point noted: newly diagnosed GD, antithyroid drugs for less than 3 months. The TCR library used RNA extracted from PBMCs. These records were also assigned to another study, of T cells in Graves' hyperthyroidism and ophthalmopathy.

This specimen consisted of peripheral blood mononuclear cells (PBMCs), obtained at new diagnosis, from a patient treated with antithyroid drugs. The receptor source for this set is a man aged 35-49 years with Graves disease.

Comments on this clonotype: This may come from a read error, since a much larger clone is one base off. This chain connects TRBV24-1 to TRBJ2-3; D tentatively fits TRBD1 or TRBD2 (5 bases each). CDR1 and CDR2 (germline): KGHDR, SFDVKD. The CDR3 contains 16 residues. Trimming left V 5 bases short and J 6 bases short, with 20 bases between. Written as DNA, the CDR3 is TGTGCCACCAGTGGCCCTTGGCGGCCCGGGGCGGATACGCAGTATTTT. As protein: CATSGPWRPGADTQYF.

This clonotype was seen more than once but under ten times. The chain is built from TRBV2 and TRBJ1-1, with TRBD1 as a possible D gene (5 bases). This CDR3 contains 13 residues. V was cut by 6 bases and J by 2 bases, with 10 bases left in between. The germline CDR1 and CDR2 sequences are SNHLY and FYNNEI. CDR3 loop: CASRAQVNTEAFF. CDR3 nucleotide sequence: TGTGCCAGCAGGGCACAGGTAAACACTGAAGCTTTCTTT.

There are many counts of this clonotype. The V and J genes are TRBV11-2 and TRBJ1-5; no firm D call. V was shortened by 5 bases and J by 5 bases, with 10 bases between the two germline ends. This CDR3 is 13 amino acids long. In germline, CDR1 is SGHAT, CDR2 FQNNGV. CDR3 DNA: TGTGCCAGCAGCATCGGGGTGGATCAGCCCCAGCATTTT. The encoded protein is CASSIGVDQPQHF.

This chain links TRBV27 with TRBJ2-3; D gene ambiguous. This CDR3 spans 13 amino acids. V lost 6 bases and J lost 10, with 17 bases in between. CDR1 and CDR2 from the germline V gene are MNHEY and SMNVEV (reference sequence). CDR3 nucleotide sequence: TGTGCCAGCAGACTTATTCTTGCTGCGGCGCAGTATTTT. Protein product: CASRLILAAAQYF.

This clonotype was seen many times. The rearrangement links TRBV3-1 to TRBJ2-5, with D maybe TRBD2 (5 bases). CDR3 length: 16 amino acids. V lost 1 base to trimming and J lost 5 bases, with 17 bases between them. Per germline, CDR1 LGHDT and CDR2 YNNKEL (reference sequence). The CDR3 region has the DNA TGTGCCAGCAGCCAAGGGCCGGAAAAGGAGGAGGAGACCCAGTACTTC. Translation: CASSQGPEKEEETQYF.

This chain connects TRBV12-3 or TRBV12-4 to TRBJ2-1; 7 bases match TRBD2. J was trimmed by 2 bases and V by 5 bases; bases with no gene match: 6. The CDR3 covers 15 residues. The CDR3: CASSPGTTAYNEQFF. CDR3 in DNA: TGTGCCAGCAGTCCTGGGACTACCGCCTACAATGAGCAGTTCTTC.

The table lists this clonotype with a few counts. V usage is TRBV4-1 and J usage is TRBJ1-1; D is uncertain. Germline CDR1 and CDR2: MGHRA and YSYEKL. The CDR3 loop spans 15 amino acids. Trimming cost V 3 bases and J 6 bases, with 17 bases left between them. The CDR3 protein is CASSHMPGQNAEAFF. CDR3 nucleotide sequence: TGCGCCAGCAGCCATATGCCGGGTCAAAATGCTGAAGCTTTCTTT.

This clonotype was seen a handful of times. The V and J genes are TRBV20-1 and TRBJ2-3, with TRBD2 as a possible D gene (8 bases). The CDR3 has 18 amino acids. The V end lost 4 bases, the J end lost 1 base, and 24 bases lay between the germline ends. Germline CDR1 DFQATT, CDR2 SNEGSKA (reference sequence). The chain's CDR3 is CSATGGRGPAGGTDTQYF. As DNA, the CDR3 is TGCAGTGCTACCGGGGGTAGGGGGCCAGCGGGAGGCACAGATACGCAGTATTTT.

This clonotype has more than one count but fewer than ten. V and J are TRBV29-1 and TRBJ2-7, with 11 nucleotides matching TRBD1. The CDR3 has 14 amino acids. V was clipped by 1 base and J by 3 bases; unmatched bases: 2. The V gene's germline CDR1 is SQVTM and CDR2 ANQGSEA. The CDR3 protein is CSVEVGQGGYEQYF. The CDR3 bases are TGCAGCGTTGAAGTGGGACAGGGGGGCTACGAGCAGTACTTC.

This chain connects TRBV27 to TRBJ2-5; 10 bases agree with TRBD1. Looked up from germline, CDR1 is MNHEY and CDR2 is SMNVEV (reference sequence). The CDR3 has 15 residues. J lost 4 bases, V lost 6 bases, and 8 bases had no gene match. The CDR3 DNA is TGTGCCAGCAGGAGACAGGGGGCAGGGGGAGAGACCCAGTACTTC. This gives the protein CASRRQGAGGETQYF.

This clonotype was detected ten times or more. The chain recombines TRBV20-1 with TRBJ2-7; maybe TRBD2 (5 bases). The germline CDR1 and CDR2 sequences are DFQATT and SNEGSKA (reference sequence). Deletions cut 6 bases from V and 5 bases from J, with 17 bases between. CDR3 length: 13 amino acids. CDR3 coding DNA: TGCAGTGCCGAAGAAGACGGGATACACGAGCAGTACTTC. Amino acid sequence: CSAEEDGIHEQYF.

This clonotype has just a few counts. The chain recombines TRBV7-2 with TRBJ1-6; D remains ambiguous. This CDR3 is built from 15 residues. Trimming took 1 base from V and 9 from J, leaving 13 bases between them. Germline CDR1 SGHTA, CDR2 FQGNSA. The CDR3 protein is CASSLDWGMGSPLHF. The CDR3 DNA follows: TGTGCCAGCAGCTTAGACTGGGGAATGGGTTCACCCCTCCACTTT.

V gene TRBV2 combines with J gene TRBJ2-7; D might be TRBD1 (5 bases). Germline CDR1 is SNHLY and CDR2 is FYNNEI. There are 12 residues in the CDR3. The DNA for the CDR3 is TGTGCAGCAAGGGCAGGGATGTCCGAGCAGTACTTC. It translates to CAARAGMSEQYF.

The chain links TRBV20-1 to TRBJ2-4; D gene uncertain. Germline CDR1 reads DFQATT; CDR2 reads SNEGSKA (reference sequence). V lost 0 bases, J lost 9 bases, and 18 bases lay in between. The CDR3 runs to 15 residues. In DNA form, the CDR3 reads TGCAGTGCTAGAGATGGGTTGCGGAGAGGTGGCATTCAGTACTTC. Residues: CSARDGLRRGGIQYF.

This clonotype was seen many times. The CDR3 is CASSYSPPQRQGQFF. The CDR3 region has the DNA TGTGCCAGCAGTTACTCTCCGCCACAGCGCCAGGGGCAGTTCTTC. This chain links TRBV6-5 with TRBJ2-1; the D gene is possibly TRBD1 (5 bases). V gave up 0 bases and J gave up 12 bases, with 18 bases separating them. The CDR3 loop spans 15 amino acids. CDR1 is MNHEY, CDR2 SVGAGI, per germline.

This clonotype was picked up a small number of times. This chain links TRBV20-1 with TRBJ1-5; perhaps TRBD1 as D (5 bases). CDR1 and CDR2 from the germline V gene are DFQATT and SNEGSKA (reference sequence). This CDR3 is 15 amino acids long. Trimming left V 1 base short and J 0 bases short, with 10 bases between. The CDR3 region has the DNA TGCAGTGCTAGAGCTCCAGGGCTTAGCAATCAGCCCCAGCATTTT. Protein sequence: CSARAPGLSNQPQHF.

This rearrangement joins TRBV25-1 to TRBJ1-3; the D is unclear. V was trimmed by 2 bases and J by 2 bases, leaving 10 bases between them. In germline, CDR1 is MGHDK, CDR2 SYGVNS. CDR3 length: 15 residues. The CDR3: CASSEGRRPGNTIYF. In DNA, the CDR3 is TGTGCCAGCAGTGAAGGGAGGCGCCCTGGAAACACCATATATTTT.

Many counts were recorded for this clonotype. This rearrangement joins TRBV28 to TRBJ2-5, with D tentatively TRBD1 or TRBD2 (5 bases each). V lost 5 bases and J lost 4, with 20 bases in between. The CDR3 is 16 amino acids. Germline-derived CDR1 and CDR2 are MDHEN and SYDVKM. The CDR3 spells CASSGRFWGSAETQYF. For the CDR3, the DNA is TGTGCCAGCAGTGGACGTTTTTGGGGGAGTGCAGAGACCCAGTACTTC.

This clonotype was recorded many times. This chain links TRBV20-1 with TRBJ2-7; D ambiguous. The CDR3 is 15 amino acids. The ends were cut back, 2 bases at V and 3 bases at J, with 17 bases in the middle. CDR1 and CDR2 (germline): DFQATT, SNEGSKA (reference sequence). The CDR3 DNA is TGCAGTGCTAGACTTCTTTCCTCTGTTGGCTACGAGCAGTACTTC. Residues: CSARLLSSVGYEQYF.

The sample holds a few counts of this clonotype. The chain carries TRBV12-3 or TRBV12-4 and TRBJ2-7; D is tentatively TRBD1 or TRBD2 (5 bases each). The V end was cut by 2 bases, the J end by 5 bases, with 10 bases between. The CDR3 runs to 13 residues. CDR3: CASSLFREHEQYF. CDR3 coding DNA: TGTGCCAGCAGTTTATTCAGGGAGCACGAGCAGTACTTC.